This record concerns one TCR beta chain sequence. The PCR ran on 60 Vbeta and 13 Jbeta primers. Clones were sequenced by immunoSEQ multiplex PCR, and TCRdb holds only the in-frame ones, with some missing. This table has 180,000 or so clones, around 80% appearing once. The data were obtained in a study of cytomegalovirus exposure and HLA in healthy donors. Germline V gene data show CDR1 as SGHTA and CDR2 as FQGNSA. V lost 1 base, J lost 1 base, and 10 bases lay in between. The CDR3 contains 15 residues. The specimen sequenced was PBMCs. This chain uses TRBV7-2 with TRBJ1-1, with D tentatively TRBD1 (5 bases). The TCR was taken from a woman aged 25 to 39 in good health and CMV-seronegative. CDR3 in DNA: TGTGCCAGCAGCTTAGACTCCAGGGCGAACACTGAAGCTTTCTTT. It specifies CASSLDSRANTEAFF.